The rows below give T cell receptor beta chains drawn from one sample of a study of beta chain features in type 1 diabetes. Generated by immunoSEQ multiplex PCR, the TCRdb table keeps only in-frame clones and is missing some. This sample has approximately 360,000 clones, with about 12% found just once. The specimen was naive CD4+ T cells from blood. These receptors came from a woman under 30 with type 1 diabetes. Each CDR3 is given with its conserved first and last residue.

J gene,V gene,CDR3 protein
TRBJ1-1,TRBV6-5,CASSYTGGNTEAFF
TRBJ2-1,TRBV27,CASSLGTSGRNEQFF
TRBJ2-2,TRBV10-3,CATRPGGSNTGELFF
TRBJ1-5,TRBV30,CAWSQTGLNQPQHF
TRBJ2-1,TRBV9,CASSALAEGRNEQFF
TRBJ2-7,TRBV5-4,CASSLHAGSRQQYF
TRBJ2-1,TRBV11-2,CASSFRGLYNEQFF
TRBJ1-2,TRBV28,CASALQGLYGYTF
TRBJ2-1,TRBV4-3,CASSHVMGLAGNEQFF
TRBJ2-3,TRBV20-1,CSANLADTQYF
TRBJ1-2,TRBV5-6,CASSLVADGYTF
TRBJ2-5,TRBV4-3,CASSQAGGFQETQYF
TRBJ1-2,TRBV6-5,CASSAGTSGAYGYTF
TRBJ2-1,TRBV6-6,CATGRRSSYNEQFF
TRBJ2-5,TRBV11-2,CASSQGLAETQYF
TRBJ1-1,TRBV30,CAWSDGGNTEAFF
TRBJ1-1,TRBV7-2,CASRDGMSYTEAFF
TRBJ2-1,TRBV7-2,CASSSRRLDYNEQFF
TRBJ1-1,TRBV28,CASSSYATGPEAFF
TRBJ1-5,TRBV27,CASSRTGYNQPQHF
TRBJ2-7,TRBV29-1,CSVLGAPYEQYF
TRBJ1-4,TRBV4-1,CASSLSGGTANEKLFF
TRBJ2-3,TRBV28,CASSFSGLATDTQYF